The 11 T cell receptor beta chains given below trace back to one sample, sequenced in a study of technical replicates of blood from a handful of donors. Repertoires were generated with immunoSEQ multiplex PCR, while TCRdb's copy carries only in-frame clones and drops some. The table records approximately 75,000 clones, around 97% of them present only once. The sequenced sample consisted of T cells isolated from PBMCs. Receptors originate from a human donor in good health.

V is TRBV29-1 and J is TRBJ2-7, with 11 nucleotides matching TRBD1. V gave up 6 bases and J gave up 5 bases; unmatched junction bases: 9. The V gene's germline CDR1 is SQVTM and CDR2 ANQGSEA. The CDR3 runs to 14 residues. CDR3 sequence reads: CSVRTGTGGNEQYF. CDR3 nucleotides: TGCAGCGTCAGAACCGGGACAGGGGGGAACGAGCAGTACTTC.

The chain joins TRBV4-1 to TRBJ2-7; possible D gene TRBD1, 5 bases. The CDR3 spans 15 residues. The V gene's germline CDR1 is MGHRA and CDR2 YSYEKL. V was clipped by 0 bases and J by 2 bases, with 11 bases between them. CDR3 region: CASSQDPRAAYEQYF. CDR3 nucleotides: TGCGCCAGCAGCCAAGATCCCAGGGCCGCCTACGAGCAGTACTTC.

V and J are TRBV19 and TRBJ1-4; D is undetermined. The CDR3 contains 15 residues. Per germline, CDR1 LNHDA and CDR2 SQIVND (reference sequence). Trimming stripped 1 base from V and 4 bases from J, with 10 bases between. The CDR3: CASSIAGGFNEKLFF. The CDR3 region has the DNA TGTGCCAGTAGTATAGCCGGCGGATTTAATGAAAAACTGTTTTTT.

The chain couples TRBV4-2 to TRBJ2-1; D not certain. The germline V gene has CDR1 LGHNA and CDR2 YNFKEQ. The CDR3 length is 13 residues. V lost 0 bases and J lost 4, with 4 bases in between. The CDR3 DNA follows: TGTGCCAGCAGCCAAGATAAATACAATGAGCAGTTCTTC. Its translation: CASSQDKYNEQFF.

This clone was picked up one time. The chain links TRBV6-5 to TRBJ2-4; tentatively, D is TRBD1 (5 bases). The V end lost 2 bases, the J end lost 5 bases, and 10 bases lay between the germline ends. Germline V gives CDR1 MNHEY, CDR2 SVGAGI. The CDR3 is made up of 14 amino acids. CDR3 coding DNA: TGTGCCAGCAGTTACGGGGCCAAACAAAACATTCAGTACTTC. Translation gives CASSYGAKQNIQYF.

The CDR3, as DNA: TGCGCCAGCAGTGAGACAGGGGGCCGGAAAGCTTTCTTT. Residues: CASSETGGRKAFF. The chain couples TRBV10-1 to TRBJ1-1, with 9 bases lining up with TRBD1. The CDR3 loop spans 13 amino acids. V shed 2 bases, J shed 9 bases, and the junction held 4 bases outside the gene matches. Germline CDR1 WNHNN, CDR2 SYGVQD (reference sequence).

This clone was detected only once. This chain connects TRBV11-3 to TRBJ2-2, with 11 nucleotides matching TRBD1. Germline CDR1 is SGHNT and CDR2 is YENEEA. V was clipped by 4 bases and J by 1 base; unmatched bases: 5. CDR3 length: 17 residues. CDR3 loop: CASSSGTGGQNTGELFF. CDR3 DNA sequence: TGTGCCAGCAGCTCCGGGACAGGGGGACAGAACACCGGGGAGCTGTTTTTT.

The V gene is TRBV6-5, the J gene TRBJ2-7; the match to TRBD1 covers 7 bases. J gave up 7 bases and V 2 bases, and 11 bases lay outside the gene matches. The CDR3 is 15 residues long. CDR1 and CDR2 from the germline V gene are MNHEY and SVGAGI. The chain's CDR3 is CASSYGGQVVGEQYF. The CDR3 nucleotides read TGTGCCAGCAGTTACGGAGGACAGGTGGTGGGGGAGCAGTACTTC.

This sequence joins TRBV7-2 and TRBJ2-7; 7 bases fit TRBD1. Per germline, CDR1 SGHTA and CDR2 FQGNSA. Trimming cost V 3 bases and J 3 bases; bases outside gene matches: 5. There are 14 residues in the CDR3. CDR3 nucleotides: TGTGCCAGCAGCTTTGGAGCAGGGGGCTACGAGCAGTACTTC. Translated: CASSFGAGGYEQYF. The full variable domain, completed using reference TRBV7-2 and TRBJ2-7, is GAGVSQSPSNKVTEKGKDVELRCDPISGHTALYWYRQSLGQGLEFLIYFQGNSAPDKSGLPSDRFSAERTGGSVSTLTIQRTQQEDSAVYLCASSFGAGGYEQYFGPGTRLTVT.

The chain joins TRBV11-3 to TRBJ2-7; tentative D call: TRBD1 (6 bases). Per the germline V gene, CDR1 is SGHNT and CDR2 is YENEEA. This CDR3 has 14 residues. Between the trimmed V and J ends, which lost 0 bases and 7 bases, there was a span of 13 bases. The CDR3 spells CASSLDQGPLEQYF. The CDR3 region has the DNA TGTGCCAGCAGCTTAGACCAGGGGCCCCTTGAGCAGTACTTC.

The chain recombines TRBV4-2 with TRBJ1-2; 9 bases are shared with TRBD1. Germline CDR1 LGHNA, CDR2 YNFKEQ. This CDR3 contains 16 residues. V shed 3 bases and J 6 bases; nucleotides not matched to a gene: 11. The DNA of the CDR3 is TGTGCCAGCAGCCAGGTTCCGGGACAGGGTAAGGATGGCTACACCTTC. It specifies CASSQVPGQGKDGYTF.